Each of the 9 T cell receptor beta chains below was sequenced from the same sample in a study of CD8+ T cells in alopecia areata. Researchers gathered lesional scalp punch biopsies and peripheral blood from patients with alopecia areata. Extracted RNA was reverse transcribed, and the resulting cDNA served as sequencing template. Here immunoSEQ multiplex PCR was the method, and the copy in TCRdb shows in-frame clones only, minus some. Of under 15,000 clones in the sample, 45% to 70% were seen once. Sequenced: skin. These receptors all stem from a human donor with alopecia areata.

The rearrangement links TRBV6-1 to TRBJ2-7; maybe TRBD1 (6 bases). The length of the CDR3 is 13 residues. V lost 11 bases, J lost 6 bases, and 20 bases lay in between. The germline V gene encodes CDR1 MNHNS and CDR2 SASEGT. The CDR3 spells CAARYMSGAEQYF. The CDR3 nucleotides are TGTGCCGCTAGATACATGTCAGGGGCCGAGCAGTACTTC.

V gene TRBV4-1 combines with J gene TRBJ2-7; D is perhaps TRBD2 (5 bases). Trimming cost V 0 bases and J 5 bases, with 14 bases left between them. CDR3 length: 15 residues. Germline CDR1 reads MGHRA; CDR2 reads YSYEKL. The CDR3 spells CASSQDGRAGDEQYF. The CDR3 DNA reads as TGCGCCAGCAGCCAAGATGGGCGGGCGGGCGACGAGCAGTACTTC.

V usage is TRBV5-1 and J usage is TRBJ2-1, with D hard to call. From germline, CDR1 is SGHRS and CDR2 YFSETQ. Trimming removed 3 bases from V and 6 bases from J, with 16 bases in between. This CDR3 has 15 amino acids. Here the CDR3 DNA reads TGCGCCAGCAGCTGGGCCGGGTCATCTTCCAATGAGCAGTTCTTC. This codes for CASSWAGSSSNEQFF.

The rearrangement links TRBV11-3 to TRBJ1-2; weak D call: TRBD1 (5 bases). V shed 5 bases and J shed 4 bases, with 17 bases lying between them. The germline gives CDR1 SGHNT, CDR2 YENEEA. The CDR3 totals 15 residues. CDR3 region: CASSQGRAHSYGYTF. The CDR3 nucleotides read TGTGCCAGCAGCCAGGGACGGGCACATTCCTATGGCTACACCTTC. Based on the CDR3 plus reference TRBV11-3 and TRBJ1-2, the full variable domain is EAGVVQSPRYKIIEKKQPVAFWCNPISGHNTLYWYLQNLGQGPELLIRYENEEAVDDSQLPKDRFSAERLKGVDSTLKIQPAELGDSAVYLCASSQGRAHSYGYTFGSGTRLTVV.

The rearrangement joins TRBV28 to TRBJ2-7; D unresolved. With 5 bases removed from V and 6 bases from J, the gap between germline ends came to 11 bases. The length of the CDR3 is 12 residues. Germline CDR1 reads MDHEN; CDR2 reads SYDVKM. The CDR3 protein is CASSPTLGEQYF. DNA for the CDR3: TGTGCCAGCAGTCCCACTTTGGGCGAGCAGTACTTC.

There are a few counts of this clone. This chain joins TRBV7-9 and TRBJ1-4; D ambiguous. The CDR3 loop spans 11 amino acids. V was clipped by 6 bases and J by 6 bases, with 5 bases between them. Per the germline V gene, CDR1 is SEHNR and CDR2 is FQNEAQ (reference sequence). CDR3 DNA: TGTGCCAGCAGAGCGGATGAAAAACTGTTTTTT. Its translation: CASRADEKLFF. The whole variable domain, filled in from reference TRBV7-9 and TRBJ1-4, reads DTGVSQNPRHKITKRGQNVTFRCDPISEHNRLYWYRQTLGQGPEFLTYFQNEAQLEKSRLLSDRFSAERPKGSFSTLEIQRTEQGDSAMYLCASRADEKLFFGSGTQLSVL.

This clone appeared a few times. The V call is TRBV7-2, the J call TRBJ2-1; a possible D gene is TRBD1 (5 bases). Germline lookup yields CDR1 SGHTA and CDR2 FQGNSA. Trimming took off 7 bases at V and 2 bases at J, with 18 bases between the two ends. The CDR3 is 16 residues long. DNA of the CDR3: TGTGCCAGCATCCTAGACGACTGGGGCGCCTACAATGAGCAGTTCTTC. Protein sequence: CASILDDWGAYNEQFF.

The rearrangement links TRBV19 to TRBJ2-2; D perhaps matches TRBD1 (7 bases). The CDR3 length is 15 residues. The germline gives CDR1 LNHDA, CDR2 SQIVND (reference sequence). Between the trimmed V and J ends, which lost 5 bases and 5 bases, there was a span of 15 bases. CDR3 DNA: TGTGCCAGTAGTCTACAGGGGAGGACTACCGGGGAGCTGTTTTTT. It is translated as CASSLQGRTTGELFF.

This clone was seen a handful of times. This chain joins TRBV27 and TRBJ2-2; D is undetermined. Germline V lookup: CDR1 MNHEY, CDR2 SMNVEV (reference sequence). This CDR3 is 16 amino acids long. Trimming shortened V by 4 bases and J by 1 base, and 13 bases separated the two germline ends. The CDR3 spells CASSSRVGWNTGELFF. The CDR3 nucleotides read TGTGCCAGCAGTTCACGGGTAGGGTGGAACACCGGGGAGCTGTTTTTT.